This section outlines one T cell receptor (beta chain) sequence together with its context. Clones were read by immunoSEQ multiplex PCR, and TCRdb kept only the in-frame ones, dropping some. The profile shows about 1.5 million clones, approximately 98% of them singletons. The data originate from a study of shared clonotypes between healthy human individuals. The sequence derives from a man aged 30-40 years in good health. The sample taken for sequencing was naive CD4+ T cells sorted from blood. Subset in this sample: CD45RA+ positively selected.

The CDR3 is CAVRDRGNQPQHF. Written as DNA, the CDR3 is TGTGCCGTAAGGGACAGGGGAAATCAGCCCCAGCATTTT. This chain connects TRBV19 to TRBJ1-5; 10 nucleotides agree with TRBD1. Looked up from germline, CDR1 is LNHDA and CDR2 is SQIVND (reference sequence). The CDR3 contains 13 residues. V trimming: 11 bases; J trimming: 4 bases; junction bases outside the gene matches: 5. Filled out from reference TRBV19 and TRBJ1-5, the complete variable domain reads DGGITQSPKYLFRKEGQNVTLSCEQNLNHDAMYWYRQDPGQGLRLIYYSQIVNDFQKGDIAEGYSVSREKKESFPLTVTSAQKNPTAFYLCAVRDRGNQPQHFGDGTRLSIL.